The 28 T cell receptor beta chains in this list originate from one sample, sequenced in a study of blood T cell repertoires in COVID-19. Assay: immunoSEQ multiplex PCR; the TCRdb copy retains only in-frame clones and omits some. This table holds around 380,000 clones, 81% found once. Sequencing was carried out using peripheral blood. The receptors were gathered from a human donor with acute or convalescent COVID-19. The donor label of this sample is uncertain.

V and J are TRBV4-1 and TRBJ2-7; 8 nucleotides agree with TRBD1. Looked up from germline, CDR1 is MGHRA and CDR2 is YSYEKL. With 8 bases clipped from V and 5 bases from J, the junction kept 8 bases outside the gene matches. The CDR3 covers 13 residues. CDR3 coding DNA: TGCGCCAGCTCCCAGGGGGCAGCGAACGAGCAGTACTTC. It specifies CASSQGAANEQYF.

V is TRBV5-4 and J is TRBJ2-1; maybe TRBD1 (5 bases). CDR3 length: 15 amino acids. Deletions cut 0 bases from V and 7 bases from J, with 14 bases between. Per germline, CDR1 SGHNT and CDR2 YYREEE (reference sequence). CDR3 nucleotide sequence: TGTGCCAGCAGCTTGGAGGGGATGGGTATGAATGAGCAGTTCTTC. Translation: CASSLEGMGMNEQFF. The complete variable domain, with remaining parts taken from reference TRBV5-4 and TRBJ2-1, reads ETGVTQSPTHLIKTRGQQVTLRCSSQSGHNTVSWYQQALGQGPQFIFQYYREEENGRGNFPPRFSGLQFPNYSSELNVNALELDDSALYLCASSLEGMGMNEQFFGPGTRLTVL.

The V and J genes are TRBV23-1 and TRBJ2-7, with 9 bases lining up with TRBD1. TRBV23-1 is reported as an ORF; its role is uncertain. The CDR3 is made up of 16 amino acids. V lost 0 bases and J lost 7; bases outside the gene matches: 10. The CDR3 nucleotides are TGCGCCAGCAGTCAATCGGAAGGGACAGGGAGTGGGGAGCAGTACTTC. It translates to CASSQSEGTGSGEQYF.

This rearrangement joins TRBV5-5 to TRBJ2-7; a weak D match, TRBD1 (7 bases). V lost 6 bases to trimming and J lost 4 bases, with 26 bases between them. CDR3 length: 17 residues. Germline assignment: CDR1 SGHKS and CDR2 YYEKEE (reference sequence). The CDR3 region has the DNA TGTGCCAGCACCCAAAGCCCCCTGAATGCAGGGGGGTACGAGCAGTACTTC. Translating gives CASTQSPLNAGGYEQYF.

This clone was observed a single time. V is TRBV2 and J is TRBJ2-3, with 7 bases lining up with TRBD2. J lost 0 bases, V lost 5 bases, and 11 bases had no gene match. Germline V gene sequence: CDR1 SNHLY, CDR2 FYNNEI. The CDR3 is 17 amino acids. The CDR3 region is CASSPLRGVLSTDTQYF. In nucleotides, the CDR3 is TGTGCCAGCAGTCCGTTACGGGGGGTGTTGAGCACAGATACGCAGTATTTT.

The chain combines TRBV12-3 or TRBV12-4 with TRBJ1-1, with 8 bases that match TRBD1. J lost 3 bases, V lost 5 bases, and 2 bases had no gene match. The length of the CDR3 is 13 residues. CDR3 in amino acids: CASSRQGYTEAFF. CDR3 in DNA: TGTGCCAGCAGTCGACAGGGGTACACTGAAGCTTTCTTT.

This rearrangement joins TRBV27 to TRBJ2-4, with TRBD2 matching 12 bases. V gave up 2 bases and J gave up 2 bases; unmatched junction bases: 4. The CDR3 length is 17 residues. Germline CDR1 reads MNHEY; CDR2 reads SMNVEV (reference sequence). CDR3 DNA sequence: TGTGCCAGCAGTTTACTAGCGGGAGGGTGGTCCAAAAACATTCAGTACTTC. It encodes CASSLLAGGWSKNIQYF.

The chain joins TRBV6-5 to TRBJ2-1; 10 bases agree with TRBD1. This CDR3 has 12 amino acids. After removal of 6 bases from V and 14 bases from J, the junction contained 7 bases not matched to a gene. Germline assignment: CDR1 MNHEY and CDR2 SVGAGI. The CDR3 coding sequence is TGTGCCAGCAGGGCCGGGACAGGGGTTGAGTTCTTC. Residues: CASRAGTGVEFF.

The rearrangement joins TRBV2 to TRBJ1-3; D remains unclear. This CDR3 region has 14 residues. Germline V gene sequence: CDR1 SNHLY, CDR2 FYNNEI. Trimming took 4 bases from V and 0 from J, leaving 7 bases between them. CDR3 protein: CASSGGYSGNTIYF. The CDR3, as DNA: TGTGCCAGCAGTGGCGGGTACTCTGGAAACACCATATATTTT.

This sequence joins TRBV11-2 and TRBJ1-1; no firm D call. The germline V gene has CDR1 SGHAT and CDR2 FQNNGV. The CDR3 has 11 amino acids. V gave up 4 bases and J gave up 4 bases, with 4 bases separating them. The CDR3 nucleotides read TGTGCCAGCAGCTCTAGCACTGAAGCTTTCTTT. Protein sequence: CASSSSTEAFF.

The count of this clone is one. V gene TRBV2 combines with J gene TRBJ1-1; 7 nucleotides agree with TRBD1. V was clipped by 6 bases and J by 4 bases; unmatched bases: 5. Germline-derived CDR1 and CDR2 are SNHLY and FYNNEI. The CDR3 extends over 13 amino acids. In nucleotides, the CDR3 is TGTGCCAGCAGGGTGACAGGGACCACTGAAGCTTTCTTT. This codes for CASRVTGTTEAFF.

This chain links TRBV5-1 with TRBJ1-1, with TRBD1 matching 7 bases. Trimming removed 0 bases from V and 5 bases from J; junction bases left unmatched: 7. The length of the CDR3 is 15 residues. The germline gives CDR1 SGHRS, CDR2 YFSETQ. The CDR3 reads CASSLVLAGGTEAFF. Here the CDR3 DNA reads TGCGCCAGCAGCTTGGTTCTAGCAGGGGGTACTGAAGCTTTCTTT.

The rearrangement joins TRBV6-6 to TRBJ1-1, with D possibly matching TRBD1 (5 bases). CDR1 and CDR2 from the germline V gene are MNHNY and SVGAGI (reference sequence). The CDR3 has 15 amino acids. V was trimmed by 6 bases and J by 4 bases, leaving 18 bases between them. In DNA, the CDR3 is TGTGCCAGCAGCCGTCCGTCGGGGGAGGGCACTGAAGCTTTCTTT. This translates into CASSRPSGEGTEAFF.

The V gene is TRBV28, the J gene TRBJ1-1; no clear D gene. Per the germline V gene, CDR1 is MDHEN and CDR2 is SYDVKM. The V end was cut by 3 bases, the J end by 1 base, with 9 bases between. The CDR3 length is 14 residues. CDR3 sequence (DNA): TGTGCCAGCAGTTTTATTATATCGAACACTGAAGCTTTCTTT. This gives the protein CASSFIISNTEAFF.

This chain links TRBV27 with TRBJ1-2; 8 nucleotides match TRBD1. Trimming cost V 4 bases and J 5 bases; bases outside gene matches: 9. This CDR3 is built from 15 residues. CDR1 and CDR2 (germline): MNHEY, SMNVEV (reference sequence). In nucleotides, the CDR3 is TGTGCCAGCAGTTCTGCTCCGGGACAGGAGTATGGCTACACCTTC. Protein sequence: CASSSAPGQEYGYTF.

The CDR3 nucleotides are TGTGCCAGCAGACAGACAGGGGGCTTGGACGAGCAGTACTTC. As protein: CASRQTGGLDEQYF. The chain recombines TRBV6-5 with TRBJ2-7; 10 positions agree with TRBD1. This CDR3 contains 14 residues. Germline CDR1 reads MNHEY; CDR2 reads SVGAGI. V shed 6 bases and J 5 bases; nucleotides not matched to a gene: 7.

The J gene is TRBJ1-1, the V gene TRBV27; D is undetermined. The CDR3 totals 14 residues. V was trimmed by 1 base and J by 1 base, leaving 7 bases between them. Germline lookup yields CDR1 MNHEY and CDR2 SMNVEV (reference sequence). The CDR3 spells CASSLYSGNTEAFF. Written as DNA, the CDR3 is TGTGCCAGCAGTTTATATTCGGGGAACACTGAAGCTTTCTTT.

CDR3 region: CAISRAGTYEQYF. DNA for the CDR3: TGTGCCATCAGCCGGGCGGGAACCTACGAGCAGTACTTC. The gene calls are TRBV10-3 and TRBJ2-7; the D gene is possibly TRBD2 (6 bases). The CDR3 is 13 residues long. V lost 6 bases, J lost 2 bases, and 11 bases lay in between. The germline CDR1 and CDR2 sequences are ENHRY and SYGVKD.

The chain has TRBV18 and TRBJ1-2; D unresolved. The CDR3 length is 15 residues. Trimming stripped 0 bases from V and 4 bases from J, with 12 bases between. CDR1 and CDR2 from the germline V gene are KGHSH and LQKENI. The CDR3 region has the DNA TGTGCCAGCTCACCACCCCAAGACGCGGTCTATGGCTACACCTTC. Its protein product is CASSPPQDAVYGYTF.

The chain employs TRBV2 and TRBJ1-6; 8 nucleotides match TRBD1. Germline loops: CDR1 SNHLY, CDR2 FYNNEI. The CDR3 sequence is 15 residues long. V dropped 1 base and J dropped 7; count of bases not matched to a gene: 3. The CDR3 DNA is TGTGCCAGCAGTGAAGGGACAGGGAGAAATTCACCCCTCCACTTT. Its translation is CASSEGTGRNSPLHF.

This clone was detected only a few times. This chain uses TRBV4-2 with TRBJ1-2; TRBD1 aligns across 11 bases. This CDR3 has 17 residues. J was trimmed by 10 bases and V by 3 bases; bases with no gene match: 16. Per germline, CDR1 LGHNA and CDR2 YNFKEQ. The CDR3 is CASSQDPGQGAIEAYTF. The CDR3 nucleotides are TGTGCCAGCAGCCAGGACCCTGGACAGGGGGCGATCGAAGCCTACACCTTC.

DNA for the CDR3: TGTGCCAGCTCACAGGGACAGGGGGGAGAGACCCAGTACTTC. Residues: CASSQGQGGETQYF. The V gene is TRBV18, the J gene TRBJ2-5; 11 positions agree with TRBD1. J lost 4 bases, V lost 4 bases, and 2 bases had no gene match. Germline assignment: CDR1 KGHSH and CDR2 LQKENI. The CDR3 has 14 residues.

This clone was counted only a few times. This chain links TRBV9 with TRBJ1-2; D is undetermined. Germline CDR1 and CDR2: SGDLS and YYNGEE. There are 14 residues in the CDR3. Trimming pared 4 bases from V and 2 bases from J, leaving 12 bases between. CDR3 DNA sequence: TGTGCCAGCAGCCTACCGGGAAAAAACTATGGCTACACCTTC. Its translation: CASSLPGKNYGYTF.

This clone came up once. CDR3 residues: CASSVGEAAGGEQYF. In DNA form, the CDR3 reads TGCGCCAGCAGCGTGGGTGAGGCGGCCGGAGGGGAGCAGTACTTC. The chain recombines TRBV5-1 with TRBJ2-7; tentatively, D is TRBD2 (6 bases). V lost 4 bases and J lost 7, with 21 bases in between. This CDR3 comprises 15 residues. Germline lookup yields CDR1 SGHRS and CDR2 YFSETQ.

The V gene is TRBV20-1, the J gene TRBJ2-1; 8 bases map to TRBD1. Unmatched junction bases numbered 8, after V lost 3 bases and J lost 7 bases. This CDR3 contains 14 residues. Looked up from germline, CDR1 is DFQATT and CDR2 is SNEGSKA (reference sequence). The chain's CDR3 is CSASRQGARNEQFF. CDR3 in DNA: TGCAGTGCTAGTCGGCAGGGGGCGCGAAATGAGCAGTTCTTC.

J is TRBJ1-5 and V is TRBV12-3 or TRBV12-4; D perhaps matches TRBD1 (6 bases). CDR3 length: 13 amino acids. Trimming left V 6 bases short and J 4 bases short, with 10 bases between. In DNA, the CDR3 is TGTGCCAGCAGATCAGGGGCTAATCAGCCCCAGCATTTT. Translated, it gives CASRSGANQPQHF.

This chain connects TRBV7-9 to TRBJ2-1; 7 bases fit TRBD2. V trimming: 5 bases; J trimming: 8 bases; junction bases outside the gene matches: 18. Per the germline V gene, CDR1 is SEHNR and CDR2 is FQNEAQ (reference sequence). The CDR3 extends over 17 amino acids. The CDR3 nucleotides are TGTGCCAGCAGCAAGCCGGGACTAACTAGCTCAGTCCATGAGCAGTTCTTC. Amino acid sequence: CASSKPGLTSSVHEQFF.

The chain carries TRBV3-1 (or the pseudogene TRBV3-2) and TRBJ1-2, with TRBD1 matching over 12 bases. J was trimmed by 8 bases and V by 3 bases; bases with no gene match: 10. The CDR3 runs to 16 residues. The germline V gene encodes CDR1 LGHDT and CDR2 YNNKEL (reference sequence). CDR3 in amino acids: CASSHGAGTGGRGYTF. CDR3 in DNA: TGTGCCAGCAGCCATGGGGCAGGGACAGGGGGCCGGGGCTACACCTTC.